The clone carrying this T cell receptor beta chain counts as medium-sized. Its antigen is as yet unknown. These data are taken from a study of graft-versus-host responses after intestinal transplantation. At the level of the study: Each of the recipients got a multivisceral, liver-intestinal, or isolated intestinal transplant. Every one of the recipients received anti-thymocyte globulin induction and afterwards took tacrolimus and steroids for about 3 years.

Overall study findings and caveats: Allograft clonal ratios (graft-versus-host to host-versus-graft) were high in patients who had graft-donor T cell macrochimerism. GvH clones were found in recipient marrow; some appeared first in ileum or blood.

The data were produced by immunoSEQ multiplex PCR, yet TCRdb's version contains in-frame clones alone and is incomplete. The table records about 11,000 clones, under 80% of them present only once. CDR3 length equals 15 residues. Germline V CDR1 and CDR2: PRHDT, FYEKMQ (reference sequence). V was shortened by 1 base and J by 4 bases, with 13 bases between the two germline ends. Lymphocytes (intraepithelial and lamina propria) were released by processing the graft tissue. This TCR was sampled from a human patient who received an intestinal transplant, so some T cells may come from the graft donor. Sample: ileum tissue, taken 23 days after intestinal transplant. The rearrangement joins TRBV13 to TRBJ1-2; the D gene is possibly TRBD1 (5 bases). The CDR3 spells CASSLEGSNSYGYTF. Written as DNA, the CDR3 is TGTGCCAGCAGCTTAGAGGGGAGTAATAGCTATGGCTACACCTTC.